The entry below describes one T cell receptor (beta chain). These data are taken from a study of blood T cell repertoires in COVID-19. Whole-study context: Samples taken during acute and convalescent COVID-19 were collected in the United States, Italy and Spain. The analysed material was cDNA or gDNA that came from T cells, B-cell-depleted T cells, or PBMCs.

The V segment lost 4 bases and the J segment 6 bases; nucleotides outside the gene matches: 7. This CDR3 spans 15 amino acids. Germline V gives CDR1 ENHRY, CDR2 SYGVKD. TCRdb keeps only in-frame clones here, not all; method: immunoSEQ multiplex PCR. The profile shows approximately 220,000 clones, around four fifths of them singletons. Sample: peripheral blood. The chain has TRBV10-3 and TRBJ1-2; 11 bases align to TRBD1. This TCR derives from an older woman who had recovered from COVID-19. CDR3 nucleotide sequence: TGTGCCATCAGTGCGGGGGACAGGGGGGAGGATGGCTACACCTTC. It translates to CAISAGDRGEDGYTF.